This TCR beta chain was found in a study of metastatic and nonmetastatic thyroid tumors. Study-wide background: Patients with malignant and benign thyroid disease provided blood and tumor or nodule tissue, whose repertoires were compared.

Thyroid surgery had not been preceded by any treatment in any patient. As handled by the study authors: Differences in CDR3 between clinicopathological groups were drawn on to build a classifier intended to discriminate distant-metastatic papillary thyroid cancer patients. Using MiXCR, TCRdb re-called clones from the PCR reads. The V and J calls and clone size come from TCRdb's table, not from the authors' own analysis. The sample has approximately 26,000 clones; roughly 24% are singletons. Study conclusions and caveats: It was reportedly found that TCR beta diversity was significantly higher in malignant thyroid tumors than in benign nodules, a difference seen in both blood and tumor samples.

By share, this clone ranks as medium-sized. Antigen specificity is unknown. The CDR3 is 18 amino acids. CDR1 MDHEN and CDR2 SYDVKM come from the germline V gene. Trimming took 5 bases from V and 7 from J; bases not matched to a gene: 18. The clonotype comes from a female donor with papillary thyroid cancer or a benign thyroid nodule (not recorded which). Some clones in this sample may be carry-over from other donors' samples. The sample was blood. The J gene is TRBJ2-2, the V gene TRBV28, with 8 bases aligning to TRBD1. The CDR3 spells CASSQIFFSRGRVGELFF. The CDR3, as DNA: TGTGCCAGCAGTCAAATCTTTTTTTCCAGGGGGCGGGTCGGGGAGCTGTTTTTT.